Shown below are 5 T cell receptor beta chains from a single sample sequenced in a study of T-cell memory formation after mild COVID-19. One entry per CDR3 protein, called by TCRdb with MiXCR from the 5' RACE reads. The sample shows about 210,000 distinct CDR3 sequences, roughly 27% of them seen only once. The material sequenced was PBMCs or a T cell subset sorted from them (not recorded which). Receptor source: an adult woman who had mild COVID-19 (a few samples of this study predate the infection). Cell type and time point are not known.

The chain recombines TRBV19 with TRBJ1-1; 7 nucleotides match TRBD1. Looked up from germline, CDR1 is LNHDA and CDR2 is SQIVND (reference sequence). The CDR3 sequence is 15 residues long. Trimming cost V 3 bases and J 1 base; bases outside gene matches: 5. CDR3: CASSMWDSSNTEAFF. CDR3 sequence (DNA): TGTGCCAGTAGTATGTGGGACAGTTCGAACACTGAAGCTTTCTTT.

The rearrangement joins TRBV7-2 to TRBJ2-6; D might be TRBD1 (5 bases). Germline lookup yields CDR1 SGHTA and CDR2 FQGNSA. V lost 1 base, J lost 0 bases, and 13 bases lay in between. The CDR3 is 18 amino acids. The CDR3 region has the DNA TGTGCCAGCAGCTTAGTCGGTACCAGGGACTCTGGGGCCAACGTCCTGACTTTC. This encodes CASSLVGTRDSGANVLTF.

The V gene is TRBV4-1, the J gene TRBJ1-1; D unclear. The germline V and J ends were trimmed by 3 bases and 1 base, with 12 bases remaining between them. The germline V gene encodes CDR1 MGHRA and CDR2 YSYEKL. The CDR3 is made up of 15 amino acids. DNA of the CDR3: TGCGCCAGCAGCCAGTTGGAGGTTTGGAACACTGAAGCTTTCTTT. Translating gives CASSQLEVWNTEAFF.

This chain's CDR3 is CASSGGVIGYNEQFF. As DNA, the CDR3 is TGTGCCAGCAGCGGGGGGGTGATTGGCTACAATGAGCAGTTCTTC. The chain has TRBV7-2 and TRBJ2-1, with 7 positions matching TRBD2. Trimming took 5 bases from V and 3 from J; bases not matched to a gene: 7. Per germline, CDR1 SGHTA and CDR2 FQGNSA. The CDR3 sequence is 15 residues long.

The genes are TRBV7-2 and TRBJ2-3; D might be TRBD1 (6 bases). This CDR3 region has 15 residues. V shed 2 bases and J shed 0 bases, with 9 bases lying between them. CDR1 SGHTA and CDR2 FQGNSA come from the germline V gene. DNA of the CDR3: TGTGCCAGCAGCTTAAGAGGGGGTAGCACAGATACGCAGTATTTT. Residues: CASSLRGGSTDTQYF.